This TCR beta chain was sequenced in a study of T cell repertoires in cytomegalovirus infection (dated by TCRdb to between 2018 and 2021). The study in broad terms: Recently identified HLA-C-restricted CMV epitopes, whose presentation resists viral immunomodulation, were targeted by peptide stimulations together with well-studied HLA-B-restricted epitopes. Donor HLA type was relevant to the analysis, as public TCR beta signatures indicated carriage of CMV infection together with the matching HLA type. The full study reports these points: In both this cohort and an independent roughly 350-donor cohort, the cumulative frequency of public TCR beta family members distinguished carriers of CMV infection plus the relevant HLA type. The ex vivo response was dominated by HLA-C-restricted CMV-specific TCR beta clonotypes, which also provided the single most frequent clonotype in two of eight donors.

In light of the paper, this sample's treatment or condition label describes: in vitro stimulation with specific CMV peptide epitopes to enrich CMV-specific T cells. The CDR3, from cysteine to phenylalanine, totals 18 residues. The sequence is cut down to CDR3 DNA, 54 bases in frame from base 1. According to the germline V gene, CDR1 reads SGHTA and CDR2 reads FQGTGA. Trimming accounts for 5 bases at V and 0 bases at J, while the number of junction bases matched to no gene is 14. Concerning this clonotype: It lacks a known antigen. It has no much larger one-base neighbor in the sample; base qualities were not kept.

Sequenced on an Illumina HiSeq 1500. The raw public data were reprocessed by TCRdb itself: fastp quality trimming at Q25, MiXCR clonotype calling, in-frame beta chains only. Under each unique CDR3 protein, matching rows form one entry showing the most common genes and DNA. This sample gives some 220,000 distinct CDR3 sequences in total; 38% of them show up just once. The ten biggest clones cover 59% of the sample. The rearrangement combines TRBV7-3 with TRBJ2-7; 9 central nucleotides agree with TRBD2. The sequence was collected from a human donor in good health (CMV status not recorded). Some clones in this sample may be carry-over from other donors' samples. Sequencing used CD8+ T cells from cultured PBMCs, obtained from culture after CMV antigen stimulation. The DNA reads as follows: TGTGCCAGCAGCCCCTTCATTAGACTAGCGGTAAGCTCCTACGAGCAGTACTTC. It specifies CASSPFIRLAVSSYEQYF.